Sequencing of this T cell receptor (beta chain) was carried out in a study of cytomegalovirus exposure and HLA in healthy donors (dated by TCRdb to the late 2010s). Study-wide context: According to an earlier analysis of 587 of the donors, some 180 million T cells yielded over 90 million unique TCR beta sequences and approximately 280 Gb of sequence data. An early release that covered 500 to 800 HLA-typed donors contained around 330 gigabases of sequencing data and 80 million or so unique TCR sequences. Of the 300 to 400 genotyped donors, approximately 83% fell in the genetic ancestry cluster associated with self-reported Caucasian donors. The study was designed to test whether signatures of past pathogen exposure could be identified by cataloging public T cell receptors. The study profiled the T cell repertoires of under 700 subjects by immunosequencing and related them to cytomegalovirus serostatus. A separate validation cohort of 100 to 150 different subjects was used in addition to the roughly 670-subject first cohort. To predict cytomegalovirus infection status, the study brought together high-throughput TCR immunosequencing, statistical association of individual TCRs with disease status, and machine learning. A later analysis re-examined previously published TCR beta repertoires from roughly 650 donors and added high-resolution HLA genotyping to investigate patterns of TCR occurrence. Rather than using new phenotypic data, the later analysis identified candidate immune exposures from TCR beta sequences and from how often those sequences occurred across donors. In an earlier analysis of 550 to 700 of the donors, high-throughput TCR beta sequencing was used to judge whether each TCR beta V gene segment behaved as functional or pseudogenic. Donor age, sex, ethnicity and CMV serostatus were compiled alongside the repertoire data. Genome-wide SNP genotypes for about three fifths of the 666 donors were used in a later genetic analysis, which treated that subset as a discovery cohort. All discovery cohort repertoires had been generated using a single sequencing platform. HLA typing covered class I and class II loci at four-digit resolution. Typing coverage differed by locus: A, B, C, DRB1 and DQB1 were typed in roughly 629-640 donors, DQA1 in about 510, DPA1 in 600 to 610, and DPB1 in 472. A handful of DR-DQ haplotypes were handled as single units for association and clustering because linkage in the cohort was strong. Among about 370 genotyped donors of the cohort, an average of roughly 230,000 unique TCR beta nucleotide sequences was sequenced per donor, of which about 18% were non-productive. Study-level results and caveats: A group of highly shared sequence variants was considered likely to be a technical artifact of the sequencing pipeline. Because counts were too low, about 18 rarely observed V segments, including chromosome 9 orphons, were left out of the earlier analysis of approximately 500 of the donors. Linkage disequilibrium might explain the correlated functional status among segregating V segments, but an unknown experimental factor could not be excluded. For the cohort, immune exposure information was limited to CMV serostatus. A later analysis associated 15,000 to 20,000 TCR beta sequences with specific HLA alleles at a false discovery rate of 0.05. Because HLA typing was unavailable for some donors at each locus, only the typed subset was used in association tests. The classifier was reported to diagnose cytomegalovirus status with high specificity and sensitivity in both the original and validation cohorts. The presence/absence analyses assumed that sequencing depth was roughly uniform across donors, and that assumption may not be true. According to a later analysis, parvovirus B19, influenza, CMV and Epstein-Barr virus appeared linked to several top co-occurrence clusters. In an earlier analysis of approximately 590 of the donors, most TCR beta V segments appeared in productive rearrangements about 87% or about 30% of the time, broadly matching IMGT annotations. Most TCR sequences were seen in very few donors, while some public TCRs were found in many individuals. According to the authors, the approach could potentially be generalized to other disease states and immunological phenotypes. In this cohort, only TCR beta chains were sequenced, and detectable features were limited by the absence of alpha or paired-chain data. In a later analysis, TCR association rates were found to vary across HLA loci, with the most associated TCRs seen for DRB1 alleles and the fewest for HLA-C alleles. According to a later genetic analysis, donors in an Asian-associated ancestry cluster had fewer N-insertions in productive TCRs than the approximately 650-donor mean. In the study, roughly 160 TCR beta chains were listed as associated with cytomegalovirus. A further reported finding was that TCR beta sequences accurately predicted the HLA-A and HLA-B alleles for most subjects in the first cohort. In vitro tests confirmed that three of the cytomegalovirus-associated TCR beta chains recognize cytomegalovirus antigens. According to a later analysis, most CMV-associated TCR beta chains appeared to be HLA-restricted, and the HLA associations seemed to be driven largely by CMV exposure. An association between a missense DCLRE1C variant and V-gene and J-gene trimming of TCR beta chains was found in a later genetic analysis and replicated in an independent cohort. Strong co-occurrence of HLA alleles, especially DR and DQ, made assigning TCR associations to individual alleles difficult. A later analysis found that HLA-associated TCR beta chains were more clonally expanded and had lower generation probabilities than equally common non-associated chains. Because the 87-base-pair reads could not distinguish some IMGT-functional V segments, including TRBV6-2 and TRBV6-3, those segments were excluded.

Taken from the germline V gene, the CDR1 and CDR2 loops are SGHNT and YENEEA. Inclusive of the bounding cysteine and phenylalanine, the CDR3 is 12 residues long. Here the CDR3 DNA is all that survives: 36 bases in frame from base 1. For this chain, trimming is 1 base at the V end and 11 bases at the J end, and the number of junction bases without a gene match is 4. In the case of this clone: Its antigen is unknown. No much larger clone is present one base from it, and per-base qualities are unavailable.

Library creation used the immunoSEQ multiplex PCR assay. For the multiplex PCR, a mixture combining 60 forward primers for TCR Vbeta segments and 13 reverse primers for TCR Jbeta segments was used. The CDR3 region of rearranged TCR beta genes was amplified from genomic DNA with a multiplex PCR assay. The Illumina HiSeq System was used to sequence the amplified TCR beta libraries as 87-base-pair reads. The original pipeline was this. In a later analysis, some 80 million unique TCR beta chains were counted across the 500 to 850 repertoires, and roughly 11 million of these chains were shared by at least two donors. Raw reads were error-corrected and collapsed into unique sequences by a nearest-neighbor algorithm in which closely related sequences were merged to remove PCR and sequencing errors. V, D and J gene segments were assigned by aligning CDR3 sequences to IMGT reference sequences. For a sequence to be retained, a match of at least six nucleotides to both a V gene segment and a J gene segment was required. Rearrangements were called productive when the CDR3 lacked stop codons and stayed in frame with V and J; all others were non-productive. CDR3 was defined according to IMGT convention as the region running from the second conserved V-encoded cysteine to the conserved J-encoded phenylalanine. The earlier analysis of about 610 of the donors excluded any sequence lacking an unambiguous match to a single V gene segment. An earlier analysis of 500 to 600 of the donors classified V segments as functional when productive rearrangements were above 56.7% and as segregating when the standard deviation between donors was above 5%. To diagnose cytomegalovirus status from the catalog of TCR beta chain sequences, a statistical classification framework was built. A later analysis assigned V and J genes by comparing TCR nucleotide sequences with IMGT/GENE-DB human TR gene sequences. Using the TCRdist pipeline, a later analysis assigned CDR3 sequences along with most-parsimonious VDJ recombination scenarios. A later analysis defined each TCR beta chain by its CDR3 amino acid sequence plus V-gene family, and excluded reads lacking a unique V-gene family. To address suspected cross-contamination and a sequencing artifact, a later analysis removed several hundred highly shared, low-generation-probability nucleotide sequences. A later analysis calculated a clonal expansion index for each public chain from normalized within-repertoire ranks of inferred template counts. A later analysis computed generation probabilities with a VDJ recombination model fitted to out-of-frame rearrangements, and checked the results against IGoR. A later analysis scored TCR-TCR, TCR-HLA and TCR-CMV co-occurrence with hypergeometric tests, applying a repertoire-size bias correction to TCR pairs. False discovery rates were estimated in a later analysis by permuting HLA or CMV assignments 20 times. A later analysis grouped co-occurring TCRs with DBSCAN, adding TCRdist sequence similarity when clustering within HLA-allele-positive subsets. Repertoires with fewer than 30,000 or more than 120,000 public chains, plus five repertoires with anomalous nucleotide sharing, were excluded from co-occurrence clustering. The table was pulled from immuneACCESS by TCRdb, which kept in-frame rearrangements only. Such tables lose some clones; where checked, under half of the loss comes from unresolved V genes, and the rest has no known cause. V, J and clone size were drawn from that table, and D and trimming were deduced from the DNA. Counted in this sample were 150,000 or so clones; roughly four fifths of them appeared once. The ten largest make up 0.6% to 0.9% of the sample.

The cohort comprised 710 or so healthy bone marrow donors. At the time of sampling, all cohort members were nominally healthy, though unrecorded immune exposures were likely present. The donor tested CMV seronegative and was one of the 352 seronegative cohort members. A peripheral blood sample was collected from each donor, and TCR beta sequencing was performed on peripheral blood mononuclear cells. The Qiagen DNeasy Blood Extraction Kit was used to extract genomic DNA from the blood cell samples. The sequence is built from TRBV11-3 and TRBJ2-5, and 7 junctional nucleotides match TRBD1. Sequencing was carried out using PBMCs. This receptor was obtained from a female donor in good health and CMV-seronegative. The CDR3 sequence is CASSLGTGAQYF. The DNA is TGTGCCAGCAGCTTAGGAACAGGGGCGCAGTACTTC. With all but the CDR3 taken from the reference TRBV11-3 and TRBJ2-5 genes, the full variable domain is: EAGVVQSPRYKIIEKKQPVAFWCNPISGHNTLYWYLQNLGQGPELLIRYENEEAVDDSQLPKDRFSAERLKGVDSTLKIQPAELGDSAVYLCASSLGTGAQYFGPGTRLLVL.